This entry features one T cell receptor (beta chain) sequence. Its cognate antigen is unknown. The germline V gene has CDR1 MNHEY and CDR2 SVGAGI. Trimming stripped 5 bases from V and 4 bases from J, with 9 bases between. The CDR3 covers 14 residues. Each CDR3 protein gets one entry after TCRdb re-called the 5' RACE reads with MiXCR. This table holds fewer than 25,000 distinct CDR3 sequences, 4.5% to 6% found once. The data belong to a study of early T cells in non-severe SARS-CoV-2 infection. Study outcomes and limitations: Anti-spike CD8 specificities were favored by VDJdb matching, whose results missed private and CD4 specificities.

The source material was whole blood, sampled at baseline. The receptor comes from an adult who was a healthcare worker with PCR-confirmed SARS-CoV-2 infection or an uninfected control (not recorded which). The chain has TRBV6-5 and TRBJ2-6; D remains unclear. This chain's CDR3 is CASSVESGANVLTF. CDR3 in DNA: TGTGCCAGCAGTGTGGAATCCGGGGCCAACGTCCTGACTTTC.